This T cell receptor (beta chain) stems from a study of T cell responses to AZD1222 COVID-19 vaccine. Study details: Timing groups of about 4 and about 12 weeks for second doses were pooled. Study conclusions and caveats: Across spike, vaccine-associated CD4 TCRs were found, dominant at 160-218 and 743-854. Unmutated regions of variants are reportedly targeted by nearly half of spike-specific TCRs.

On this clone: Antigen unknown.

Assay: immunoSEQ multiplex PCR; the TCRdb copy retains only in-frame clones and omits some. The table has 100,000 to 150,000 clones, about 90% seen once; the top ten hold around 5.6%. The CDR3 is 17 amino acids. The J segment lost 0 bases and the V segment lost 0 bases, leaving 9 bases of the junction unmatched. From germline, CDR1 is GTSNPN and CDR2 SVGIG (reference sequence). Source: peripheral blood, taken on day 0 of AZD1222 vaccination. The chain has TRBV30 and TRBJ1-1, with TRBD1 matching 8 bases. This TCR derives from an adult in good health. CDR3: CAWSVFGTGGLNTEAFF. The CDR3 DNA is TGTGCCTGGAGTGTATTCGGGACAGGCGGTTTGAACACTGAAGCTTTCTTT. Full variable domain (outside the CDR3, taken from reference TRBV30 and TRBJ1-1): SQTIHQWPATLVQPVGSPLSLECTVEGTSNPNLYWYRQAAGRGLQLLFYSVGIGQISSEVPQNLSASRPQDRQFILSSKKLLLSDSGFYLCAWSVFGTGGLNTEAFFGQGTRLTVV.